The T cell receptor (beta chain) under discussion was sequenced for a study of T cell changes during pregnancy in multiple sclerosis. Profiled with immunoSEQ multiplex PCR; TCRdb holds only in-frame clones, not every one. The sample carries more than 65,000 clones, roughly 92% recorded once. CDR1 and CDR2 (germline): MGHRA, YSYEKL. The trim removed 5 bases at V and 5 bases at J, leaving 13 bases unmatched. The length of the CDR3 is 18 residues. The TCR was taken from a female donor with multiple sclerosis, enrolled in a pregnancy study. The sample in question was CD4+ T cells from peripheral blood mononuclear cells, obtained before pregnancy. The V and J genes are TRBV4-1 and TRBJ2-2, with TRBD2 identical over 11 bases. For the CDR3, the DNA is TGCGCCAGCAGCTACTACCCGACTAGCGGGGAGTCTACCGGGGAGCTGTTTTTT. Protein sequence: CASSYYPTSGESTGELFF.